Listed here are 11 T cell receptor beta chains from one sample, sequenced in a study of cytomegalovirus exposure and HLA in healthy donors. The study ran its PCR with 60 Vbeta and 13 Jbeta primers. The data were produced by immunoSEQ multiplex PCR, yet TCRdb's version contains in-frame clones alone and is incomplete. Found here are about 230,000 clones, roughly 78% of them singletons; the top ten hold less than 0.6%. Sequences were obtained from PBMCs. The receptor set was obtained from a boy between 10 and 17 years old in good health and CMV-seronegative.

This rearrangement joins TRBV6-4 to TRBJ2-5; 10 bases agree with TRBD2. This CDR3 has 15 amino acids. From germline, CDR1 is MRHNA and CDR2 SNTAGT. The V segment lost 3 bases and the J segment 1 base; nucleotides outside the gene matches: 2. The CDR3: CASSELAGTQETQYF. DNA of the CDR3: TGTGCCAGCAGTGAACTAGCGGGGACCCAAGAGACCCAGTACTTC.

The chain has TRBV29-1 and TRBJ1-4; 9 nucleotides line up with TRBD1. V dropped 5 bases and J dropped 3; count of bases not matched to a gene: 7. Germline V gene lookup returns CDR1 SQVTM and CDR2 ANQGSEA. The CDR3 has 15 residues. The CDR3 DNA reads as TGCAGCGTTCCGGGACAGGGTGGATCTAATGAAAAACTGTTTTTT. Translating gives CSVPGQGGSNEKLFF.

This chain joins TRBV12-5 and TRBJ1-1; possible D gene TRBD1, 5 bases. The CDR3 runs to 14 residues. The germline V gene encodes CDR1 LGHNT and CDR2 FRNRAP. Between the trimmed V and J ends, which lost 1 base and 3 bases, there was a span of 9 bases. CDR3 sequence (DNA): TGTGCTAGTGGTTTGGATGGGGGGTACACTGAAGCTTTCTTT. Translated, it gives CASGLDGGYTEAFF.

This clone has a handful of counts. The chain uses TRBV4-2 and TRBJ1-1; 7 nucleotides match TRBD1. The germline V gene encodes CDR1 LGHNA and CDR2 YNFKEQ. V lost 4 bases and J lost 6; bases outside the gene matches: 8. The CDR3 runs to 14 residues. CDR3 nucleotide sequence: TGTGCCAGCAGCCCCCCGGGACAGAGGCCTGAAGCTTTCTTT. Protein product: CASSPPGQRPEAFF.

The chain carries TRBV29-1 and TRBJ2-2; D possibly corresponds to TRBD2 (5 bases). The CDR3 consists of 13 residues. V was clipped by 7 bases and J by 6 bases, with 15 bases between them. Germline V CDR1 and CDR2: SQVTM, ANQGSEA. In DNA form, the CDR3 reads TGCAGCGGGGCACGGGATCTGGCCGGGGAGCTGTTTTTT. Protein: CSGARDLAGELFF.

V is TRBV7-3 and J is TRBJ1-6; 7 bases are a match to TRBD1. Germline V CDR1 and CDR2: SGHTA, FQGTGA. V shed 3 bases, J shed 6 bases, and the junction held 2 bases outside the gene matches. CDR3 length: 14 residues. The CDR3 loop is CASSLGQINSPLHF. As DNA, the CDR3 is TGTGCCAGCAGCTTGGGACAGATTAATTCACCCCTCCACTTT.

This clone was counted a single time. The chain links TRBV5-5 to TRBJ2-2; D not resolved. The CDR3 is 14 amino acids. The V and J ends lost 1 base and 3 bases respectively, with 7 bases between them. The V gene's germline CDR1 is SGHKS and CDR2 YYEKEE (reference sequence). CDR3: CASSLSGYTGELFF. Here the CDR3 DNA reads TGTGCCAGCAGCTTGTCCGGGTACACCGGGGAGCTGTTTTTT.

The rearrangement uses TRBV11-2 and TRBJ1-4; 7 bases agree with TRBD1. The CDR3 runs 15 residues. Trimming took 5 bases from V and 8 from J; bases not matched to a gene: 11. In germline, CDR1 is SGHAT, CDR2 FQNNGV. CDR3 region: CASSAYRGSNEKLFF. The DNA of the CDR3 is TGTGCCAGCAGCGCCTACAGGGGCTCGAACGAAAAACTGTTTTTT.

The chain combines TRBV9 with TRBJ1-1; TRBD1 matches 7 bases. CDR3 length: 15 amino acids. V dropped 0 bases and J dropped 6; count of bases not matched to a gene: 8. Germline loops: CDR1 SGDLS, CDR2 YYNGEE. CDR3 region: CASSVVSDRSSEAFF. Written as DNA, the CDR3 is TGTGCCAGCAGCGTAGTGTCGGACAGGAGCTCTGAAGCTTTCTTT.

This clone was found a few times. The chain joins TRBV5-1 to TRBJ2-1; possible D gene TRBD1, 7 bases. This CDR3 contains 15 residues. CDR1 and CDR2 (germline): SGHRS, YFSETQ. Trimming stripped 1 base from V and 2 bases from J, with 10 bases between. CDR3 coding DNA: TGCGCCAGCAGCTTGCAGGGGGGCCCCTACAATGAGCAGTTCTTC. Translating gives CASSLQGGPYNEQFF. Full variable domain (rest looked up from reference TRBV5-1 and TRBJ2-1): KAGVTQTPRYLIKTRGQQVTLSCSPISGHRSVSWYQQTPGQGLQFLFEYFSETQRNKGNFPGRFSGRQFSNSRSEMNVSTLELGDSALYLCASSLQGGPYNEQFFGPGTRLTVL.

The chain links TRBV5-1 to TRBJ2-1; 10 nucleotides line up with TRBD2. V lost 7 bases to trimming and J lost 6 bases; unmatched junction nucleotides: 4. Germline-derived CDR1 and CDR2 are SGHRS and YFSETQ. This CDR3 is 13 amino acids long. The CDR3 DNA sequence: TGCGCCAGCGGAGCGGGAGGGGTCAATGAGCAGTTCTTC. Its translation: CASGAGGVNEQFF.